Only a few counts were recorded for the clone carrying this T cell receptor (beta chain). Its specificity is unknown. Other DNA sequences of this sample code for an identical CDR3. This entry is derived from a study of cytomegalovirus exposure and HLA in healthy donors. About the research overall: The approximately 120 validation repertoires were produced on the same platform as the 500 to 800 repertoires of the first cohort. This was reported in a later analysis. Broader study findings: First-cohort TCR clusters tended to co-occur in the 90 to 150 validation repertoires, a later analysis found. It was reportedly the case that the classifier diagnosed cytomegalovirus status with high specificity and sensitivity. TCR beta chains numbering more than 150 were designated cytomegalovirus-associated.

Here immunoSEQ multiplex PCR was the method, and the copy in TCRdb shows in-frame clones only, minus some. The data contain 150,000 to 200,000 clones, 90% to 97% of them singletons. From germline, CDR1 is SGDLS and CDR2 YYNGEE. Trimming left V 0 bases short and J 0 bases short, with 10 bases between. The CDR3 is 16 residues long. The specimen was PBMCs. The TCR originated in a woman younger than 35 in good health and CMV-seronegative. This chain links TRBV9 with TRBJ1-3, with D unresolved. The CDR3 region has the DNA TGTGCCAGCAGCGTAGGGGGTGGAGGCTCTGGAAACACCATATATTTT. Its protein product is CASSVGGGGSGNTIYF.